This TCR beta chain was sequenced in a study of CD8+ T cells in alopecia areata. Reverse transcribed after extraction, RNA yielded cDNA as the sequencing template. Clones were read by immunoSEQ multiplex PCR, and TCRdb kept only the in-frame ones, dropping some. Seen here are some 150,000 clones, approximately 65% observed once, and the top ten hold 36%. About this clone itself: Its antigen is unidentified.

Study-wide results and caveats: Normal scalp showed lower clonality than lesional scalp, especially alopecia totalis/universalis.

Germline CDR1 MNHNS, CDR2 SASEGT. The CDR3 has 15 residues. V trimming: 1 base; J trimming: 4 bases; junction bases outside the gene matches: 5. The sequenced sample consisted of CD8+ T cells sorted from blood. This TCR derives from a human donor in good health. The J gene is TRBJ1-2, the V gene TRBV6-1, with 8 positions matching TRBD1. Written as DNA, the CDR3 is TGTGCCAGCAGTGAAGGCCCCGGGACAGGCTATGGCTACACCTTC. Translating gives CASSEGPGTGYGYTF.